This T cell receptor beta chain stems from a study of blood T cell repertoires in COVID-19. The CDR3 consists of 14 residues. From germline, CDR1 is SQVTM and CDR2 ANQGSEA. V was trimmed by 1 base and J by 4 bases, leaving 13 bases between them. A COVID-19 case was met by exposed participants within 2 weeks before study entry. Authors' methods: Using reference gene primer amplification, nucleated cell counts were estimated. The protocol was immunoSEQ multiplex PCR, while the TCRdb copy is restricted to in-frame clones and leaves out a portion. The DNA gave D and trimming, while V, J and clone size come from that table. This sample has approximately 150,000 clones, with around 90% found just once.

The TCR was taken from a woman in her thirties or forties who had been exposed to COVID-19. The sample taken for sequencing was PBMCs or T cells enriched from blood (not recorded which). The genes are TRBV29-1 and TRBJ1-1; D gene unclear. The CDR3 spells CSVEGIRGVTEAFF. The CDR3 nucleotides are TGCAGCGTTGAAGGGATCCGGGGTGTCACTGAAGCTTTCTTT.